The sample holds a few counts of the clone carrying this TCR beta chain. Its target is not known. CDR1 and CDR2 (germline): SGHTA, FQGTGA. The CDR3 runs 13 residues. The V gene lost 2 bases and the J gene lost 8 bases, with 10 bases spanning the gap. The sample originates from a study of cytomegalovirus exposure and HLA in healthy donors. The method was immunoSEQ multiplex PCR; TCRdb's version includes in-frame clones alone and lacks a portion of them. The sample holds 150,000 to 200,000 clones; about four fifths are singletons and the top ten take 6% to 9%. Study-level findings and limits: The majority of TCR sequences were rare, yet some public TCRs appeared in many donors. Cytomegalovirus-associated status was assigned to about 160 TCR beta chains.

Sequenced input: PBMCs. The J gene is TRBJ2-1, the V gene TRBV7-3, with D tentatively TRBD2 (5 bases). This receptor was taken from a man younger than 30 in good health and CMV-seropositive. The CDR3 DNA follows: TGTGCCAGCAGCTTAGCCCCGAGGGATGAGCAGTTCTTC. Its translation: CASSLAPRDEQFF.